This T cell receptor (beta chain) was retrieved from a study of T cells in localized non-small cell lung cancer. Study-level points and caveats: Adjacent lung was found to contain a median about 62 of the top 100 tumor clones.

Unmatched junction bases numbered 5, after V lost 3 bases and J lost 0 bases. The germline gives CDR1 MDHEN, CDR2 SYDVKM. CDR3 length: 15 residues. Comment on this clone: Its antigen is as yet unknown.

This table comes from immunoSEQ multiplex PCR, and its TCRdb copy is limited to in-frame clones, with some not included. The sample lists 15,000 to 25,000 clones, about 93% occurring once. The sequences come from peripheral blood, collected before any cancer treatment. V usage is TRBV28 and J usage is TRBJ2-7; TRBD1 matches at 7 bases. This TCR derives from a male donor older than 55 with stage I squamous cell lung carcinoma. The CDR3 protein is CASSFPTGTSYEQYF. In DNA form, the CDR3 reads TGTGCCAGCAGTTTCCCGACAGGGACCTCCTACGAGCAGTACTTC. Full variable domain (missing parts from reference TRBV28 and TRBJ2-7): DVKVTQSSRYLVKRTGEKVFLECVQDMDHENMFWYRQDPGLGLRLIYFSYDVKMKEKGDIPEGYSVSREKKERFSLILESASTNQTSMYLCASSFPTGTSYEQYFGPGTRLTVT.